The 7 T cell receptor beta chains listed next were all sequenced from one sample in a study of molecular identifiers for immune sequencing clone quantification. TCRdb re-analysed the PCR reads in MiXCR, keeping a single row per CDR3 protein. The sample lists around 460,000 distinct CDR3 sequences; roughly 25% were seen once. The sample comprised naive CD8+ T cells from blood, with Jurkat cell RNA spiked in. Subset given: FACS-sorted CD8+CD4-CCR7+CD45RA+ naive T cells. The receptors originated from a human donor in good health. Some libraries in this study had Jurkat cell RNA spiked in.

This clonotype was seen ten or more times. The chain carries TRBV29-1 and TRBJ1-1; maybe TRBD1 (5 bases). Germline values: CDR1 SQVTM, CDR2 ANQGSEA. Trimming pared 6 bases from V and 6 bases from J, leaving 14 bases between. This CDR3 spans 12 amino acids. The CDR3 is CSVGEVQAEAFF. The CDR3 DNA reads TGCAGCGTGGGGGAGGTACAGGCTGAAGCTTTCTTT. The entire variable domain, with the rest obtained from reference TRBV29-1 and TRBJ1-1, is as follows: SAVISQKPSRDICQRGTSLTIQCQVDSQVTMMFWYRQQPGQSLTLIATANQGSEATYESGFVIDKFPISRPNLTFSTLTVSNMSPEDSSIYLCSVGEVQAEAFFGQGTRLTVV.

The rearrangement links TRBV12-3 or TRBV12-4 to TRBJ2-2; D perhaps matches TRBD1 (6 bases). The germline V and J ends were trimmed by 5 bases and 12 bases, with 10 bases remaining between them. This CDR3 has 11 amino acids. For the CDR3, the DNA is TGTGCCAGCAGTCCGGGACATAAGCTGTTTTTT. It encodes CASSPGHKLFF.

Comment on this clonotype: One end of the junction is discordant with germline, which a read error may explain. The chain carries TRBV27 and TRBJ2-7, with a weak D call TRBD1 (5 bases). CDR3 length: 14 amino acids. Germline CDR1 reads MNHEY; CDR2 reads SMNVEV (reference sequence). As DNA, the CDR3 is TGTGCCAGCAGTTTATCTGTCAGGGCCTACGAGCGGTACTTC. Its translation is CASSLSVRAYERYF.

The chain employs TRBV5-4 and TRBJ1-1; 7 bases match TRBD1. This CDR3 region has 15 residues. Germline CDR1 and CDR2: SGHNT and YYREEE (reference sequence). Unmatched junction bases numbered 8, after V lost 3 bases and J lost 3 bases. The CDR3 DNA reads TGTGCCAGCAGCTCAACAGGGGACGCGGACACTGAAGCTTTCTTT. This encodes CASSSTGDADTEAFF.

In this sample, this clonotype turned up many times. The chain combines TRBV2 with TRBJ2-7; perhaps TRBD2 as D (6 bases). The CDR3 has 15 amino acids. The germline CDR1 and CDR2 sequences are SNHLY and FYNNEI. V was clipped by 7 bases and J by 2 bases, with 18 bases between them. The CDR3 is CASKWTGTDTYEQYF. CDR3 sequence (DNA): TGTGCCAGCAAATGGACCGGGACTGATACCTACGAGCAGTACTTC. The variable domain in full, with the rest retrieved from reference TRBV2 and TRBJ2-7, is EPEVTQTPSHQVTQMGQEVILRCVPISNHLYFYWYRQILGQKVEFLVSFYNNEISEKSEIFDDQFSVERPDGSNFTLKIRSTKLEDSAMYFCASKWTGTDTYEQYFGPGTRLTVT.

The CDR3: CASSLAQAGGPYGYTF. In nucleotides, the CDR3 is TGTGCCAGCAGTTTAGCGCAGGCAGGGGGGCCCTATGGCTACACCTTC. This chain joins TRBV12-3 or TRBV12-4 and TRBJ1-2; 7 bases are shared with TRBD1. This CDR3 is 16 amino acids long. The V segment lost 0 bases and the J segment 4 bases; nucleotides outside the gene matches: 8.

This clonotype has ten or more counts. The rearrangement links TRBV4-3 to TRBJ1-5; 7 bases align to TRBD1. Looked up from germline, CDR1 is LGHNA and CDR2 is YSLEER. Germline trimming cut 0 bases from V and 9 bases from J; bases unmatched to any gene: 11. The CDR3 loop spans 16 amino acids. The CDR3 DNA is TGCGCCAGCAGCCAAGATAGGGCGACAGGGATGTTGCCCCAGCATTTT. Protein: CASSQDRATGMLPQHF.